This T cell receptor (beta chain) was recovered during a study of post-analysis software for immune sequencing data. Study-level findings and limits: F-measure co-clustering was strong for batch-matched samples.

Concerning this clonotype itself: Its antigen is not identified.

cDNA libraries of TCR beta carried unique molecular identifiers. A population of roughly 0.9 to 11 million T cells gave rise to 400,000 to 550,000 cDNA molecules. TCRdb re-called the PCR reads through MiXCR, storing one row per CDR3 protein. This table has a few hundred thousand distinct CDR3 sequences, approximately 31% appearing once. Sequenced: blood. This TCR came from a girl aged 2-17 years with multiple sclerosis.

The CDR3 region has the DNA TGTGCCAGCAGTGTGGGTAGCTCTGGGGCCAACGTCCTGACTTTC. Amino acids: CASSVGSSGANVLTF. The chain links TRBV2 to TRBJ2-6; no clear D gene. This CDR3 has 15 amino acids. Germline CDR1 and CDR2: SNHLY and FYNNEI. Trimming pared 4 bases from V and 0 bases from J, leaving 7 bases between.